These 17 T cell receptor beta chains were sequenced from one sample in a study of OX40 agonist ivuxolimab in advanced cancers. The library was produced with the immunoSEQ multiplex PCR assay. TCRdb holds this immuneACCESS table with in-frame rearrangements only. Some clones are missing; in checked studies, unresolved V genes explain under half, and the rest has no known cause. The sample table contains around 66,000 clones; only one count was recorded for approximately 92% of them. The biggest ten clones account for 9.5% to 14% of the sample. Material: CD4+ or CD8+ T cells sorted from blood, obtained in a trial of the OX40 agonist ivuxolimab. The receptor set was obtained from an adult with an advanced solid tumor such as melanoma, head and neck, liver or kidney cancer.

V is TRBV18 and J is TRBJ1-4; weak D call: TRBD1 (5 bases). The V gene lost 3 bases and the J gene lost 3 bases, with 17 bases spanning the gap. CDR1 KGHSH and CDR2 LQKENI come from the germline V gene. CDR3 length: 17 residues. The CDR3 DNA is TGTGCCAGCTCACCTGGACAAGGTGGGATGTCTAATGAAAAACTGTTTTTT. This encodes CASSPGQGGMSNEKLFF.

The chain is built from TRBV7-2 and TRBJ2-3; D is tentatively TRBD1 or TRBD2 (5 bases each). Germline CDR1 reads SGHTA; CDR2 reads FQGNSA. V lost 5 bases, J lost 7 bases, and 13 bases lay in between. The CDR3 sequence is 13 residues long. CDR3 amino acids: CASSTVGENTQYF. The CDR3 nucleotides read TGTGCCAGCAGCACCGTGGGGGAAAATACGCAGTATTTT.

This chain connects TRBV4-1 to TRBJ1-4; TRBD1 matches at 7 bases. The length of the CDR3 is 17 residues. After removal of 6 bases from V and 6 bases from J, the junction contained 16 bases not matched to a gene. Germline V gene lookup returns CDR1 MGHRA and CDR2 YSYEKL. CDR3 in amino acids: CASSRTGVSLRDEKLFF. The CDR3 DNA sequence: TGCGCCAGCAGTCGTACAGGGGTTAGTCTCCGGGATGAAAAACTGTTTTTT.

The V call is TRBV19, the J call TRBJ1-5, with D uncertain. CDR1 LNHDA and CDR2 SQIVND come from the germline V gene (reference sequence). V was pared by 3 bases and J by 3 bases, with 15 bases between. The CDR3 runs 16 residues. For the CDR3, the DNA is TGTGCCAGTAGTATGGCCTTCATTCAGTTCAATCAGCCCCAGCATTTT. The encoded protein is CASSMAFIQFNQPQHF.

DNA of the CDR3: TGTGCCAGCAGTCTACTTATGGGTGGCCAAGAGACCCAGTACTTC. Translating it yields CASSLLMGGQETQYF. This sequence joins TRBV28 and TRBJ2-5, with D unresolved. Trimming stripped 5 bases from V and 1 base from J, with 14 bases between. Germline CDR1 reads MDHEN; CDR2 reads SYDVKM. The CDR3 extends over 15 amino acids.

This chain links TRBV11-2 with TRBJ2-7; D is unclear. V lost 2 bases and J 3 bases, leaving 8 bases between the germline ends. This CDR3 has 13 residues. CDR1 is SGHAT and CDR2 is FQNNGV in the germline V gene. CDR3 nucleotides: TGTGCCAGCAGCTTAAATCTCGGCTACGAGCAGTACTTC. This translates into CASSLNLGYEQYF.

The rearrangement joins TRBV2 to TRBJ1-2, with 7 nucleotides matching TRBD1. CDR1 and CDR2 (germline): SNHLY, FYNNEI. The CDR3 loop spans 12 amino acids. V lost 7 bases, J lost 4 bases, and 3 bases stayed unmatched. The CDR3 reads CASTTGTYGYTF. The CDR3 DNA reads TGTGCCAGCACGACAGGGACCTATGGCTACACCTTC.

V and J are TRBV15 and TRBJ1-4; 7 nucleotides line up with TRBD1. J lost 7 bases, V lost 2 bases, and 1 base had no gene match. Germline CDR1 reads LNHNV; CDR2 reads YYDKDF (reference sequence). This CDR3 has 13 residues. The CDR3, as DNA: TGTGCCACCAGCAGATACAGGGGTGAAAAACTGTTTTTT. Residues: CATSRYRGEKLFF.

This chain uses TRBV28 with TRBJ1-1, with D unclear. V lost 5 bases and J lost 4, with 11 bases in between. Per germline, CDR1 MDHEN and CDR2 SYDVKM. The length of the CDR3 is 13 residues. This chain's CDR3 is CASSPPRPTEAFF. CDR3 nucleotides: TGTGCCAGCAGTCCGCCGAGGCCCACTGAAGCTTTCTTT.

The table lists this clone with a count of one. V and J are TRBV25-1 and TRBJ2-7, with 9 bases that match TRBD1. This CDR3 spans 16 amino acids. Germline lookup yields CDR1 MGHDK and CDR2 SYGVNS. With V trimmed by 0 bases and J by 3 bases, 6 bases remained unmatched. CDR3 protein: CASSEYSGTGSYEQYF. The CDR3 nucleotides read TGTGCCAGCAGTGAATACAGCGGGACAGGGAGCTACGAGCAGTACTTC.

This clone was observed once. The chain has TRBV28 and TRBJ1-5, with D possibly matching TRBD1 (5 bases). Germline V lookup: CDR1 MDHEN, CDR2 SYDVKM. The V and J ends lost 6 bases and 2 bases respectively, with 8 bases between them. This CDR3 is built from 13 residues. DNA of the CDR3: TGTGCCAGCAGGCTCAGGGGCAATCAGCCCCAGCATTTT. Its translation: CASRLRGNQPQHF.

V is TRBV27 and J is TRBJ1-1; D is perhaps TRBD1 (5 bases). V lost 3 bases and J lost 2, with 16 bases in between. Germline-derived CDR1 and CDR2 are MNHEY and SMNVEV (reference sequence). This CDR3 comprises 16 residues. The CDR3 is CASSFPPRGPNTEAFF. The CDR3 DNA reads as TGTGCCAGCAGTTTTCCCCCACGGGGCCCCAACACTGAAGCTTTCTTT.

In nucleotides, the CDR3 is TGTGCCAGCAGCCGCCCGCGGGGGGACGTATTTGCAAGCACAGATACGCAGTATTTT. Translated, it gives CASSRPRGDVFASTDTQYF. The chain has TRBV7-8 and TRBJ2-3, with 8 bases fitting TRBD2. The V gene end was trimmed by 5 bases and the J gene end by 0 bases; junction bases not matched to a gene: 16. Germline V gene data show CDR1 as SGHVS and CDR2 as FQNEAQ. The CDR3 is 19 amino acids.

This clone was seen just once. The chain combines TRBV28 with TRBJ2-1; 10 positions agree with TRBD2. V was pared by 3 bases and J by 15 bases, with 11 bases of the junction left unmatched. Germline-derived CDR1 and CDR2 are MDHEN and SYDVKM. The CDR3 is 14 residues long. CDR3 nucleotide sequence: TGTGCCAGCAGTTTTTTGGATATGCTAGCGGGAGTGTTCTTC. It codes for CASSFLDMLAGVFF.

The CDR3 sequence: CASSLRQGYNTGELFF. CDR3 nucleotides: TGCGCCAGCAGCTTGCGGCAGGGATATAACACCGGGGAGCTGTTTTTT. The chain combines TRBV5-1 with TRBJ2-2; maybe TRBD1 (5 bases). The CDR3 runs 16 residues. Germline V gives CDR1 SGHRS, CDR2 YFSETQ. Trimming cost V 1 base and J 2 bases, with 12 bases left between them.

V gene TRBV5-1 combines with J gene TRBJ2-2; D is uncertain. Germline V gene sequence: CDR1 SGHRS, CDR2 YFSETQ. The V and J ends lost 2 bases and 4 bases respectively, with 12 bases between them. This CDR3 region has 15 residues. The CDR3 DNA reads TGCGCCAGCAGCTTTTCTGACCAGTCCACCGGGGAGCTGTTTTTT. Translated: CASSFSDQSTGELFF. Based on the CDR3 plus reference TRBV5-1 and TRBJ2-2, the full variable domain is KAGVTQTPRYLIKTRGQQVTLSCSPISGHRSVSWYQQTPGQGLQFLFEYFSETQRNKGNFPGRFSGRQFSNSRSEMNVSTLELGDSALYLCASSFSDQSTGELFFGEGSRLTVL.

This clone has only a few counts. This chain links TRBV4-2 with TRBJ1-1; D is unclear. Germline CDR1 is LGHNA and CDR2 is YNFKEQ. V lost 3 bases, J lost 3 bases, and 11 bases lay in between. This CDR3 spans 14 amino acids. This CDR3 reads CASSHGRLYTEAFF. The CDR3 DNA is TGTGCCAGCAGCCATGGCAGGCTATACACTGAAGCTTTCTTT.